This TCR beta chain is drawn from a study of response to subunit inactivated influenza vaccine. Regarding the study as a whole: It was suggested by the authors that few new T cells are recruited by each seasonal influenza vaccination.

MiXCR, applied by TCRdb to the RT-PCR reads, yields one record per CDR3 protein. The sample lists 650,000 to 700,000 distinct CDR3 sequences, less than 20% occurring once. This clonotype was seen at least ten times. As yet, its antigen is unknown. This CDR3 is 13 amino acids long. The germline V gene encodes CDR1 SGHRS and CDR2 YFSETQ. V was clipped by 0 bases and J by 7 bases, with 8 bases between them. The chain links TRBV5-1 to TRBJ2-1; D remains unclear. This TCR came from a man in his forties or fifties who received an inactivated influenza vaccine. Sequences were derived from PBMCs from blood, sampled 12 days after vaccination. The CDR3 DNA is TGCGCCAGCAGCTTGGGCTACGCGAATGAGCAGTTCTTC. It translates to CASSLGYANEQFF.